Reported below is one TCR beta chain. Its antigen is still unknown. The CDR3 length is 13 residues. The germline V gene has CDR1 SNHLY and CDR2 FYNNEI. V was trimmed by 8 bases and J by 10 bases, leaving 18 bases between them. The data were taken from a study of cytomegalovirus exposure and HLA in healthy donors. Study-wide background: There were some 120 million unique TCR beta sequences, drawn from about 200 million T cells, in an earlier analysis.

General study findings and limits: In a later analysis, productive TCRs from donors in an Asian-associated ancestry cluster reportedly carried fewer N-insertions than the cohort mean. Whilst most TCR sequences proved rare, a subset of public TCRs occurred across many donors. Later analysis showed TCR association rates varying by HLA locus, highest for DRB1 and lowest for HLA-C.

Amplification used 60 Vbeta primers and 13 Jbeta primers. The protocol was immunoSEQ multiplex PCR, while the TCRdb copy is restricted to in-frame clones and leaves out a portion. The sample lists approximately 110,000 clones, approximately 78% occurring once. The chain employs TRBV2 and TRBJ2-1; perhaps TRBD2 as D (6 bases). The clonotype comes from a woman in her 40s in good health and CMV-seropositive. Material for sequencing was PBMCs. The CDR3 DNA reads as TGTGCCAGCGCCCGGGACTCCCGGCGGGAGCAGTTCTTC. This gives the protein CASARDSRREQFF.